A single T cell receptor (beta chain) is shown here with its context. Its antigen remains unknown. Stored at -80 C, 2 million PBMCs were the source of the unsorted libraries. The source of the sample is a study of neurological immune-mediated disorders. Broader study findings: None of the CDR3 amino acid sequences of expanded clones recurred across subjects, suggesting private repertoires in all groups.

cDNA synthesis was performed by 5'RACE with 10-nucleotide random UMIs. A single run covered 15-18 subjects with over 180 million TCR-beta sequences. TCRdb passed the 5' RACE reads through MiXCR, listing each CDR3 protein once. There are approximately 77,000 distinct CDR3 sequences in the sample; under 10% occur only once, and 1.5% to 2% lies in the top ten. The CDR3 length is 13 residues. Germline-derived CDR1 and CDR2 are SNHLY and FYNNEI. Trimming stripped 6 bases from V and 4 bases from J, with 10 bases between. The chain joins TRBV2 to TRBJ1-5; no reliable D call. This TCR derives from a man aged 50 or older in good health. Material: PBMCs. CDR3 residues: CASSGVNNQPQHF. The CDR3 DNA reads TGTGCCAGCAGCGGGGTCAATAATCAGCCCCAGCATTTT.